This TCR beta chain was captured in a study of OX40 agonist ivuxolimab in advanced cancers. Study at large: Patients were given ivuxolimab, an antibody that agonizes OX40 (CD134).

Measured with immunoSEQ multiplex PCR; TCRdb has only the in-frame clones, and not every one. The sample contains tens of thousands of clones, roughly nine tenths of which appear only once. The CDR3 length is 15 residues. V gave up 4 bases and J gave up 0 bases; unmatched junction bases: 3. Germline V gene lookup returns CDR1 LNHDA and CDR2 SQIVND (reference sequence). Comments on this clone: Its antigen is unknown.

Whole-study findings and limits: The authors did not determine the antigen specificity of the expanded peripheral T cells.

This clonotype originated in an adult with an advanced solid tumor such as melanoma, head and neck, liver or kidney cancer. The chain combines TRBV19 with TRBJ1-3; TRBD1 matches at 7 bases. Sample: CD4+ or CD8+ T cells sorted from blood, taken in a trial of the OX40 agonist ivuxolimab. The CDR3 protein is CASSTDRISGNTIYF. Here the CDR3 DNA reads TGTGCCAGTAGTACGGACAGGATCTCTGGAAACACCATATATTTT.